The 7 T cell receptor beta chains reported below all come from one sample, sequenced in a study of T-cell memory formation after mild COVID-19. TCRdb processed the 5' RACE reads anew with MiXCR; each CDR3 protein has one entry. The table records hundreds of thousands of distinct CDR3 sequences, 25% of them present only once. The sequenced material came from PBMCs or a T cell subset sorted from them (not recorded which). The receptors shown here come from an adult woman who had mild COVID-19 (a few samples of this study predate the infection). Cell type and time point are not known.

The chain has TRBV20-1 and TRBJ2-3, with 7 positions matching TRBD2. This CDR3 has 15 amino acids. J lost 2 bases, V lost 4 bases, and 9 bases had no gene match. Germline values: CDR1 DFQATT, CDR2 SNEGSKA (reference sequence). The CDR3 loop is CSAIPAGPNTDTQYF. The CDR3 DNA is TGCAGTGCTATACCAGCGGGGCCAAACACAGATACGCAGTATTTT.

This chain links TRBV28 with TRBJ1-1; 7 positions agree with TRBD1. J was trimmed by 6 bases and V by 2 bases; bases with no gene match: 3. The CDR3 runs to 13 residues. The germline V gene has CDR1 MDHEN and CDR2 SYDVKM. The CDR3 is CASSLQGGPEAFF. As DNA, the CDR3 is TGTGCCAGCAGTTTACAGGGGGGGCCTGAAGCTTTCTTT.

In this sample, this clonotype turned up a few times. The chain carries TRBV13 and TRBJ1-2; 7 positions agree with TRBD1. The CDR3 spans 16 residues. The junction had 9 bases not matched to a gene; V was cut back by 5 bases and J by 0 bases. CDR1 is PRHDT and CDR2 is FYEKMQ in the germline V gene (reference sequence). The CDR3 here is CASSTPTGRANYGYTF. The CDR3 DNA follows: TGTGCCAGCAGCACACCGACAGGGAGAGCTAACTATGGCTACACCTTC.

This clonotype was seen a few times. CDR3 loop: CASSAGFEQYF. Here the CDR3 DNA reads TGTGCCAGCAGCGCCGGTTTCGAGCAGTACTTC. The chain combines TRBV7-9 with TRBJ2-7; D is undetermined. V lost 5 bases to trimming and J lost 6 bases, with 8 bases between them. Germline assignment: CDR1 SEHNR and CDR2 FQNEAQ (reference sequence). The CDR3 is 11 residues long.

The rearrangement joins TRBV30 to TRBJ1-5; 7 bases map to TRBD1. V lost 1 base to trimming and J lost 3 bases; unmatched junction nucleotides: 6. Germline V lookup: CDR1 GTSNPN, CDR2 SVGIG (reference sequence). The CDR3 is made up of 15 amino acids. CDR3 in DNA: TGTGCCTGGAGTGGGGACAGCACAGCCAATCAGCCCCAGCATTTT. Protein sequence: CAWSGDSTANQPQHF. The full variable domain, completed using reference TRBV30 and TRBJ1-5, is SQTIHQWPATLVQPVGSPLSLECTVEGTSNPNLYWYRQAAGRGLQLLFYSVGIGQISSEVPQNLSASRPQDRQFILSSKKLLLSDSGFYLCAWSGDSTANQPQHFGDGTRLSIL.

This clonotype was observed many times. The chain is built from TRBV7-9 and TRBJ2-3; tentatively, D is TRBD2 (5 bases). V was pared by 5 bases and J by 0 bases, with 15 bases between. From germline, CDR1 is SEHNR and CDR2 FQNEAQ (reference sequence). The CDR3 is made up of 16 amino acids. The CDR3 coding sequence is TGTGCCAGCAGCCCGGGGTCCTTTTATAGCACAGATACGCAGTATTTT. Translation: CASSPGSFYSTDTQYF.

V and J are TRBV6-5 and TRBJ2-5; D not certain. This CDR3 is 16 amino acids long. Deletions cut 0 bases from V and 4 bases from J, with 15 bases between. CDR1 is MNHEY, CDR2 SVGAGI, per germline. As DNA, the CDR3 is TGTGCCAGCAGTTACTCGATGGCAGAAATTCCAGAGACCCAGTACTTC. Protein sequence: CASSYSMAEIPETQYF.